Below are 10 T cell receptor beta chains sequenced from a single sample in a study of shared clonotypes between healthy human individuals. Here immunoSEQ multiplex PCR was the method, and the copy in TCRdb shows in-frame clones only, minus some. The table records about 2,200,000 clones, approximately 94% of them present only once. In the naive CD8 group, cells lacked CD45RO and were positively selected for CCR7, so terminally differentiated effector memory CD45RA+ cells were left out. Sequencing was carried out using naive CD8+ T cells from PBMCs. Every receptor here comes from a man between 18 and 35 years old in good health. Some clones in this sample may be carry-over from other donors' samples.

Points on this clone: Other DNA sequences in the sample encode the same CDR3. This chain uses TRBV29-1 with TRBJ2-7; no clear D gene. The germline V gene has CDR1 SQVTM and CDR2 ANQGSEA. The length of the CDR3 is 12 residues. V gave up 4 bases and J gave up 2 bases, with 9 bases separating them. CDR3 amino acids: CSVAAGTYEQYF. In nucleotides, the CDR3 is TGCAGCGTTGCTGCTGGAACCTACGAGCAGTACTTC.

V and J are TRBV5-6 and TRBJ2-4; the D is unclear. CDR3 size: 15 residues. Germline V CDR1 and CDR2: SGHDT, YYEEEE. Trimming took off 0 bases at V and 7 bases at J, with 14 bases between the two ends. In nucleotides, the CDR3 is TGTGCCAGCAGCTTGGCCGGGCAGAAAAGGAACATTCAGTACTTC. This translates into CASSLAGQKRNIQYF.

Worth noting for this clone: Other DNA sequences in this specimen translate into the identical CDR3. The V and J genes are TRBV29-1 and TRBJ2-1, with 7 bases lining up with TRBD2. The CDR3 extends over 13 amino acids. Trimming removed 8 bases from V and 3 bases from J; junction bases left unmatched: 7. Germline V gene sequence: CDR1 SQVTM, CDR2 ANQGSEA. The CDR3 coding sequence is TGCAGCTCCCGGCTAGCGGACTACAATGAGCAGTTCTTC. Translated, it gives CSSRLADYNEQFF.

The rearrangement uses TRBV19 and TRBJ2-7; 7 bases match TRBD2. Germline-derived CDR1 and CDR2 are LNHDA and SQIVND (reference sequence). J lost 6 bases, V lost 1 base, and 6 bases had no gene match. The CDR3 consists of 14 residues. In DNA, the CDR3 is TGTGCCAGTAGTATAGCCGGACTAGACCCCGAGCAGTACTTC. Amino acid sequence: CASSIAGLDPEQYF.

J is TRBJ2-2 and V is TRBV9; 9 nucleotides agree with TRBD2. CDR1 and CDR2 from the germline V gene are SGDLS and YYNGEE. The V gene end was trimmed by 0 bases and the J gene end by 4 bases; junction bases not matched to a gene: 10. CDR3 length: 18 residues. The CDR3 DNA reads as TGTGCCAGCAGCGTAGTTGGGTCGACTAGCGGCTTCACCGGGGAGCTGTTTTTT. Its translation: CASSVVGSTSGFTGELFF. The full variable domain, rest sourced from reference TRBV9 and TRBJ2-2, is DSGVTQTPKHLITATGQRVTLRCSPRSGDLSVYWYQQSLDQGLQFLIQYYNGEERAKGNILERFSAQQFPDLHSELNLSSLELGDSALYFCASSVVGSTSGFTGELFFGEGSRLTVL.

This sequence joins TRBV5-1 and TRBJ2-7, with D maybe TRBD1 (5 bases). The ends were cut back, 0 bases at V and 6 bases at J, with 10 bases in the middle. Germline CDR1 reads SGHRS; CDR2 reads YFSETQ. This CDR3 spans 13 amino acids. CDR3: CASSLAPGPEQYF. DNA for the CDR3: TGCGCCAGCAGCTTGGCCCCAGGGCCCGAGCAGTACTTC.

The chain is built from TRBV28 and TRBJ2-1, with 11 positions matching TRBD2. This CDR3 is 16 amino acids long. The junction had 3 bases not matched to a gene; V was cut back by 4 bases and J by 1 base. The germline CDR1 and CDR2 sequences are MDHEN and SYDVKM. This CDR3 reads CASSSASGGSYNEQFF. CDR3 nucleotides: TGTGCCAGCAGTTCGGCTAGCGGGGGGTCCTACAATGAGCAGTTCTTC.

The chain combines TRBV7-9 with TRBJ2-4, with a possible D match to TRBD1 (6 bases). V lost 1 base, J lost 14 bases, and 12 bases lay in between. This CDR3 region has 12 residues. The germline gives CDR1 SEHNR, CDR2 FQNEAQ (reference sequence). The CDR3 reads CASSLDGAGEYF. The CDR3 region has the DNA TGTGCCAGCAGCTTAGACGGAGCAGGGGAGTACTTC.

The V and J genes are TRBV4-1 and TRBJ1-1, with 7 bases aligning to TRBD1. This CDR3 comprises 15 residues. The V and J ends lost 1 base and 5 bases, in that order; junction bases with no gene match: 7. The germline V gene has CDR1 MGHRA and CDR2 YSYEKL. Here the CDR3 DNA reads TGCGCCAGCAGCCAAGTGGCAGGGGGGGGGACTGAAGCTTTCTTT. Its translation is CASSQVAGGGTEAFF.

This clone has just one count. The gene calls are TRBV7-2 and TRBJ2-3; D gene ambiguous. The CDR3 extends over 14 amino acids. The germline V gene has CDR1 SGHTA and CDR2 FQGNSA. V was shortened by 1 base and J by 6 bases, with 11 bases between the two germline ends. The CDR3 loop is CASSLDLSSDTQYF. The CDR3, as DNA: TGTGCCAGCAGCTTAGATCTTAGTTCGGATACGCAGTATTTT.